Below, 32 T cell receptor beta chains from the same sample are listed, as sequenced in a study of regulatory T cells in long-lasting Graves disease. Sequencing libraries for TCR beta were prepared with iRepertoire HTBI primers and Arm-PCR of CDR3 regions. TCRdb redid the calling of the multiplex PCR reads with MiXCR, one entry per CDR3 protein. Of roughly 530,000 distinct CDR3 sequences listed, around 16% are singletons. Described time point: newly diagnosed GD, antithyroid drugs for less than 3 months. PBMC RNA served as the TCR library source. This sample also belongs to another study, concerning T cells in Graves' hyperthyroidism and ophthalmopathy.

Sequenced material: peripheral blood mononuclear cells (PBMCs), taken at new diagnosis, from a patient treated with antithyroid drugs. The receptors stem from a woman aged 35 to 60 with Graves disease.

This clonotype was observed many times. The V gene is TRBV11-2, the J gene TRBJ1-1; 8 bases are a match to TRBD1. CDR1 is SGHAT and CDR2 is FQNNGV in the germline V gene. This CDR3 spans 14 amino acids. The trim removed 0 bases at V and 6 bases at J, leaving 3 bases unmatched. For the CDR3, the DNA is TGTGCCAGCAGCTTAGAGGACAGGGATGCTGAAGCTTTCTTT. Its protein product is CASSLEDRDAEAFF.

On this clonotype itself: Just one base apart from a much larger clone, this may be a read error. The gene calls are TRBV5-8 and TRBJ2-1, with a tentative D call TRBD1 (7 bases). Germline CDR1 SGHTS, CDR2 YDEGEE. The V and J ends lost 4 bases and 8 bases respectively, with 22 bases between them. The CDR3 loop spans 16 amino acids. The CDR3 coding sequence is TGTGCCAGCAGCCCGGTGGGGCAGGGGGGATGGGATGAGCAGTTCTTC. Encoded protein: CASSPVGQGGWDEQFF.

V usage is TRBV19 and J usage is TRBJ2-1; D remains unclear. The CDR3 totals 16 residues. The V and J ends lost 5 bases and 4 bases respectively, with 18 bases between them. CDR1 and CDR2 from the germline V gene are LNHDA and SQIVND (reference sequence). The DNA for the CDR3 is TGTGCCAGTAGTCCCCTCCCCCTATCCCTATACAATGAGCAGTTCTTC. Translating it yields CASSPLPLSLYNEQFF.

This clonotype was seen repeatedly, ten times or more. V is TRBV3-1 and J is TRBJ1-2, with D unresolved. V lost 6 bases and J 6 bases, leaving 23 bases between the germline ends. CDR3 length equals 16 residues. CDR1 LGHDT and CDR2 YNNKEL come from the germline V gene (reference sequence). CDR3 DNA sequence: TGTGCCAGCAGACCCGGGTCAGGCGGACTAAGGGATGGCTACACCTTC. It yields the protein CASRPGSGGLRDGYTF.

The chain joins TRBV12-5 to TRBJ2-2; 8 nucleotides match TRBD1. The germline CDR1 and CDR2 sequences are LGHNT and FRNRAP. CDR3 size: 16 residues. The V and J ends lost 2 bases and 3 bases, in that order; junction bases with no gene match: 5. CDR3 coding DNA: TGTGCTAGTGGTTTGTCCCGGGACAGGTACACCGGGGAGCTGTTTTTT. Its translation is CASGLSRDRYTGELFF.

The table lists this clonotype with a few counts. V and J are TRBV27 and TRBJ2-2, with TRBD1 matching 7 bases. The CDR3 covers 15 residues. Trimming removed 6 bases from V and 2 bases from J; junction bases left unmatched: 6. Germline loops: CDR1 MNHEY, CDR2 SMNVEV (reference sequence). Written as DNA, the CDR3 is TGTGCCAGCAGGATCGGGACAGTCAACACCGGGGAGCTGTTTTTT. Protein: CASRIGTVNTGELFF.

This clonotype has a count of ten or more. This rearrangement joins TRBV3-1 to TRBJ2-7; D is possibly TRBD2 (6 bases). V dropped 4 bases and J dropped 4 bases, with 14 bases sitting between them. Germline CDR1 reads LGHDT; CDR2 reads YNNKEL (reference sequence). The length of the CDR3 is 14 residues. The CDR3 reads CASSPRTNDYEQYF. The CDR3 nucleotides read TGTGCCAGCAGCCCCCGGACTAACGATTACGAGCAGTACTTC.

This clonotype was recorded at least ten times. The gene calls are TRBV29-1 and TRBJ2-7; a possible D gene is TRBD1 (6 bases). Germline CDR1 reads SQVTM; CDR2 reads ANQGSEA. The V gene lost 6 bases and the J gene lost 2 bases, with 14 bases spanning the gap. CDR3 length equals 13 residues. The CDR3 DNA reads as TGCAGCGTCGCCCCCGGACAGACCTACGAGCAGTACTTC. It specifies CSVAPGQTYEQYF.

This clonotype was counted between two and nine times. The rearrangement joins TRBV12-3 or TRBV12-4 to TRBJ2-2, with no clear D. Trimming stripped 6 bases from V and 6 bases from J, with 11 bases between. The CDR3 contains 13 residues. The DNA for the CDR3 is TGTGCCAGCAGCTCGGACCCGCCCGGGGAGCTGTTTTTT. Amino acid sequence: CASSSDPPGELFF.

The rearrangement links TRBV20-1 to TRBJ1-3; 7 bases fit TRBD1. Unmatched junction bases numbered 5, after V lost 5 bases and J lost 1 base. This CDR3 spans 14 amino acids. CDR1 is DFQATT and CDR2 is SNEGSKA in the germline V gene (reference sequence). CDR3 nucleotide sequence: TGCAGTGCTGAGGGGGCTGGGTCTGGAAACACCATATATTTT. Translation gives CSAEGAGSGNTIYF.

This clonotype has ten or more counts. The V call is TRBV5-1, the J call TRBJ1-2; D is ambiguous. The V and J ends lost 0 bases and 3 bases respectively, with 9 bases between them. The CDR3 has 14 residues. Germline assignment: CDR1 SGHRS and CDR2 YFSETQ. The CDR3 nucleotides are TGCGCCAGCAGCTTGGGTCGGGTATACTATGGCTACACCTTC. Its protein is CASSLGRVYYGYTF.

This clonotype came up many times. The V gene is TRBV5-1, the J gene TRBJ2-2, with TRBD1 identical over 7 bases. Trimming took 3 bases from V and 0 from J; bases not matched to a gene: 5. Germline assignment: CDR1 SGHRS and CDR2 YFSETQ. The length of the CDR3 is 16 residues. The CDR3 region has the DNA TGCGCCAGCAGCTCCTCGGGACAGACGAACACCGGGGAGCTGTTTTTT. It is translated as CASSSSGQTNTGELFF.

The rearrangement uses TRBV14 and TRBJ2-2, with D possibly being TRBD1 (5 bases). With 2 bases removed from V and 3 bases from J, the gap between germline ends came to 10 bases. Germline CDR1 is SGHDN and CDR2 is FVKESK. The CDR3 is made up of 15 amino acids. CDR3 amino acids: CASSQTLGHTGELFF. The CDR3 bases are TGTGCCAGCAGCCAAACCTTGGGGCACACCGGGGAGCTGTTTTTT.

This clonotype was detected a few times. The chain has TRBV4-2 and TRBJ2-1, with TRBD2 matching over 11 bases. This CDR3 spans 14 amino acids. From germline, CDR1 is LGHNA and CDR2 YNFKEQ. Germline trimming cut 4 bases from V and 6 bases from J; bases unmatched to any gene: 2. The CDR3 reads CASSLAGGSNEQFF. DNA for the CDR3: TGTGCCAGCAGCCTAGCGGGGGGGTCCAATGAGCAGTTCTTC.

Points on this clonotype: This may be a read error: a much more frequent sequence differs by one nucleotide. Lacking the conserved final phenylalanine or tryptophan, this CDR3 likely reflects a read error. The gene calls are TRBV7-8 and TRBJ1-1; D remains unclear. CDR3 size: 14 residues. Looked up from germline, CDR1 is SGHVS and CDR2 is FQNEAQ. Between the trimmed V and J ends, which lost 4 bases and 6 bases, there was a span of 15 bases. CDR3 coding DNA: TGTGCCAGCAGCTCCACTTTCATCGGCGCTGAAGCTTTCTTA. This translates into CASSSTFIGAEAFL.

This clonotype was seen a few times. A single base separates this from a much larger clone, so it may be a read error. The gene calls are TRBV5-4 and TRBJ2-1, with unresolved D. Germline lookup yields CDR1 SGHNT and CDR2 YYREEE (reference sequence). The CDR3 sequence is 11 residues long. V was cut by 4 bases and J by 5 bases, with 4 bases left in between. The CDR3 DNA follows: TGTGCCAGCAGCGACGACAATGAGCAGTTCTTC. Its protein is CASSDDNEQFF.

This clonotype was seen many times. The genes are TRBV24-1 and TRBJ1-1; D not certain. The V end lost 4 bases, the J end lost 0 bases, and 17 bases lay between the germline ends. The CDR3 runs to 17 residues. The germline CDR1 and CDR2 sequences are KGHDR and SFDVKD. The CDR3 DNA is TGTGCCACCAGTGAGCCGGGCCAAGACGTAGTGAACACTGAAGCTTTCTTT. Protein sequence: CATSEPGQDVVNTEAFF.

This clonotype was observed many times. The chain employs TRBV18 and TRBJ1-1; D is undetermined. CDR1 and CDR2 (germline): KGHSH, LQKENI. The CDR3 runs 13 residues. V was trimmed by 5 bases and J by 0 bases, leaving 7 bases between them. CDR3 loop: CASSDSVNTEAFF. The CDR3 nucleotides are TGTGCCAGCTCAGACTCAGTGAACACTGAAGCTTTCTTT.

The CDR3 DNA is TGTGCCAGCAGGAAGACAGGGGTACGCAATCAGCCCCAGCATTTT. Translating gives CASRKTGVRNQPQHF. This sequence joins TRBV28 and TRBJ1-5; TRBD1 aligns across 8 bases. The CDR3 totals 15 residues. Germline V gene data show CDR1 as MDHEN and CDR2 as SYDVKM. With V trimmed by 6 bases and J by 2 bases, 6 bases remained unmatched.

V and J are TRBV9 and TRBJ1-1, with 7 bases matching TRBD1. The CDR3 consists of 15 residues. V lost 3 bases to trimming and J lost 1 base; unmatched junction nucleotides: 6. CDR1 is SGDLS and CDR2 is YYNGEE in the germline V gene. The CDR3 bases are TGTGCCAGCAGCGGACCCGGGACAGCGAACACTGAAGCTTTCTTT. It is translated as CASSGPGTANTEAFF.

This clonotype turned up a few times. The chain combines TRBV19 with TRBJ1-2; TRBD1 agrees at 7 bases. Germline V lookup: CDR1 LNHDA, CDR2 SQIVND (reference sequence). The junction had 7 bases not matched to a gene; V was cut back by 7 bases and J by 5 bases. The CDR3 covers 13 residues. The CDR3 sequence is CASIDREPYGYTF. The CDR3 region has the DNA TGTGCCAGTATTGACAGGGAACCTTATGGCTACACCTTC.

At least ten counts were recorded for this clonotype. The V and J genes are TRBV7-2 and TRBJ2-1; 8 bases agree with TRBD2. The CDR3 contains 16 residues. J gave up 2 bases and V 1 base, and 4 bases lay outside the gene matches. Germline V CDR1 and CDR2: SGHTA, FQGNSA. CDR3 protein: CASSLEGAGAYNEQFF. CDR3 bases: TGTGCCAGCAGCTTAGAAGGAGCGGGGGCCTACAATGAGCAGTTCTTC. The full variable domain, with the rest looked up from reference TRBV7-2 and TRBJ2-1, is GAGVSQSPSNKVTEKGKDVELRCDPISGHTALYWYRQSLGQGLEFLIYFQGNSAPDKSGLPSDRFSAERTGGSVSTLTIQRTQQEDSAVYLCASSLEGAGAYNEQFFGPGTRLTVL.

This clonotype was seen repeatedly, ten times or more. The rearrangement joins TRBV11-2 to TRBJ2-4; TRBD1 aligns across 8 bases. CDR1 and CDR2 (germline): SGHAT, FQNNGV. This CDR3 has 17 residues. Unmatched junction bases numbered 6, after V lost 1 base and J lost 1 base. For the CDR3, the DNA is TGTGCCAGCAGCTTAGTCCGACAGGGGTTTGCCAAAAACATTCAGTACTTC. Its translation: CASSLVRQGFAKNIQYF. Looking up the rest from reference TRBV11-2 and TRBJ2-4 gives the full variable domain: EAGVAQSPRYKIIEKRQSVAFWCNPISGHATLYWYQQILGQGPKLLIQFQNNGVVDDSQLPKDRFSAERLKGVDSTLKIQPAKLEDSAVYLCASSLVRQGFAKNIQYFGAGTRLSVL.

The chain has TRBV10-1 and TRBJ2-5; perhaps TRBD2 as D (5 bases). CDR1 is WNHNN, CDR2 SYGVQD, per germline (reference sequence). The CDR3 consists of 12 residues. V lost 0 bases and J 9 bases, leaving 8 bases between the germline ends. The CDR3 DNA reads as TGCGCCAGCAGTGAGTCCTCGAGGGCCCAGTACTTC. Its protein product is CASSESSRAQYF.

This clonotype appeared many times. CDR3 sequence (DNA): TGTGCCAGCAGTTACTCAAACAGCATCACAGATACGCAGTATTTT. Its protein is CASSYSNSITDTQYF. The chain uses TRBV6-5 and TRBJ2-3, with no clear D. CDR3 size: 15 residues. Germline V CDR1 and CDR2: MNHEY, SVGAGI. V lost 0 bases, J lost 2 bases, and 9 bases lay in between.

This sequence joins TRBV12-3 or TRBV12-4 and TRBJ2-2, with 10 positions matching TRBD2. The V gene end was trimmed by 1 base and the J gene end by 9 bases; junction bases not matched to a gene: 8. The CDR3 has 16 residues. The CDR3 coding sequence is TGTGCCAGCAGTTTAGAAAAGCGGGGGGGCCCCTGGGAGCTGTTTTTT. It translates to CASSLEKRGGPWELFF.

Many counts were recorded for this clonotype. The chain joins TRBV2 to TRBJ2-7, with 7 positions matching TRBD1. After removal of 6 bases from V and 1 base from J, the junction contained 3 bases not matched to a gene. There are 13 residues in the CDR3. Germline CDR1 SNHLY, CDR2 FYNNEI. CDR3 amino acids: CASRDRDSYEQYF. In DNA form, the CDR3 reads TGTGCCAGCAGAGACAGGGATTCCTACGAGCAGTACTTC.

This clonotype was counted many times. The chain couples TRBV5-6 to TRBJ1-2; maybe TRBD1 (5 bases). Germline V CDR1 and CDR2: SGHDT, YYEEEE. V lost 5 bases to trimming and J lost 8 bases, with 13 bases between them. The CDR3 is made up of 12 amino acids. This CDR3 is CASSLAGGGYTF. CDR3 nucleotides: TGTGCCAGCAGTTTAGCTGGGGGAGGCTACACCTTC.

Many counts were recorded for this clonotype. The chain joins TRBV11-1 to TRBJ2-1; perhaps TRBD2 as D (7 bases). Germline V lookup: CDR1 SGHAT, CDR2 FQDESV (reference sequence). The V and J ends lost 6 bases and 9 bases respectively, with 9 bases between them. The CDR3 totals 11 residues. CDR3 DNA sequence: TGTGCCAGCAGTCGGGGGGCTGAGCAGTTCTTC. It translates to CASSRGAEQFF.

In nucleotides, the CDR3 is TGTGCCACCAGCAGAGTGGAGTTCCGCGACACTGAAGCTTTCTTT. This translates into CATSRVEFRDTEAFF. V gene TRBV15 combines with J gene TRBJ1-1, with no clear D. The CDR3 extends over 15 amino acids. Trimming pared 1 base from V and 3 bases from J, leaving 12 bases between. Germline V gives CDR1 LNHNV, CDR2 YYDKDF (reference sequence). The complete variable domain, with remaining parts taken from reference TRBV15 and TRBJ1-1, reads DAMVIQNPRYQVTQFGKPVTLSCSQTLNHNVMYWYQQKSSQAPKLLFHYYDKDFNNEADTPDNFQSRRPNTSFCFLDIRSPGLGDTAMYLCATSRVEFRDTEAFFGQGTRLTVV.

This clonotype occurred a few times. The rearrangement joins TRBV24-1 to TRBJ2-3; D ambiguous. The CDR3 is 12 amino acids. Trimming pared 7 bases from V and 4 bases from J, leaving 8 bases between. Germline values: CDR1 KGHDR, CDR2 SFDVKD. Written as DNA, the CDR3 is TGTGCCACCAGCTACAGCGCAGATACGCAGTATTTT. It yields the protein CATSYSADTQYF.

Of note for this clonotype: This clone may be a read error of a much larger clone one base away. The CDR3, as DNA: TGTGCCAGCAGCCAAGATCGCGCTTCACCCCTCCACTTT. Its translation: CASSQDRASPLHF. The chain links TRBV3-1 to TRBJ1-6; D gene unclear. Germline CDR1 and CDR2: LGHDT and YNNKEL (reference sequence). This CDR3 is 13 amino acids long. V lost 0 bases to trimming and J lost 9 bases, with 6 bases between them.